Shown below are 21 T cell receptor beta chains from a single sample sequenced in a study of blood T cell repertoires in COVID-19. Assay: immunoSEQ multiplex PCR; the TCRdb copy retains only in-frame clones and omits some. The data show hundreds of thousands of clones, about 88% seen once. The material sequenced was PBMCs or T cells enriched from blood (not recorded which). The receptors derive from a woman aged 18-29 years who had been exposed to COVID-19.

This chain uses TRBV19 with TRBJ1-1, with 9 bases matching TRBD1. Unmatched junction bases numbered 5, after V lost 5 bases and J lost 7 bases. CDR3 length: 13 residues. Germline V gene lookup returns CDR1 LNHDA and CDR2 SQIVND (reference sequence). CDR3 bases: TGTGCCAGTAGTGATACAGGGGGCGGTGAAGCTTTCTTT. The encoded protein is CASSDTGGGEAFF.

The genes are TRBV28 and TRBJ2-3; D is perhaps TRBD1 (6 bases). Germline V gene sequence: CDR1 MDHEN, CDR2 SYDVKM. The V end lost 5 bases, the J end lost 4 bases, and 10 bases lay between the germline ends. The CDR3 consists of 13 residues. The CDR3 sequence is CASSLQGADTQYF. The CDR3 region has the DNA TGTGCCAGCAGTCTACAGGGAGCAGATACGCAGTATTTT.

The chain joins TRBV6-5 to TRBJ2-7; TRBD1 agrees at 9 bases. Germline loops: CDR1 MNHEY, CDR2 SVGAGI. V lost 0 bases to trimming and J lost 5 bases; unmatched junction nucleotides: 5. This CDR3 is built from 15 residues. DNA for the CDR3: TGTGCCAGCAGTTACTCGACGGGACAGGGCCACGAGCAGTACTTC. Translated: CASSYSTGQGHEQYF.

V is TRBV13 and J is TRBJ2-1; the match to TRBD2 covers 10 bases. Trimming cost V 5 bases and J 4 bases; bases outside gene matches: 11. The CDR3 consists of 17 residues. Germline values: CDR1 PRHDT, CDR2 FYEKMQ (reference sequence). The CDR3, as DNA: TGTGCCAGCAGCCCTGAAAGGGGACTAGCGAATTACAATGAGCAGTTCTTC. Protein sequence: CASSPERGLANYNEQFF.

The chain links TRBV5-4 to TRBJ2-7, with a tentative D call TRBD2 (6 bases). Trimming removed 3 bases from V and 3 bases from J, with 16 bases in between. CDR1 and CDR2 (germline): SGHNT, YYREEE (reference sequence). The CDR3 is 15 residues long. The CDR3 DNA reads TGTGCCAGCAGCTCTGGCGGGGCCGGGGTCTACGAGCAGTACTTC. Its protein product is CASSSGGAGVYEQYF.

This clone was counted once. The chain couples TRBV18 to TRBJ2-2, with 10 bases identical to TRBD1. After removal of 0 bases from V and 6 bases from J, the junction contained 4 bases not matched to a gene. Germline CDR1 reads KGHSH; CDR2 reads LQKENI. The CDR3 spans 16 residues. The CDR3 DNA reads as TGTGCCAGCTCACCACCGGGACAGGGGATGCCCGGGGAGCTGTTTTTT. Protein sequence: CASSPPGQGMPGELFF.

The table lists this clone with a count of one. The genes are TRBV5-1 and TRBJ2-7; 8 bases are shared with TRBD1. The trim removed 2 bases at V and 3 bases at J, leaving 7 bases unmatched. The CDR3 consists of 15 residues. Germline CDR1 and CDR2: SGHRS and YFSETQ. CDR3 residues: CASSLSGGPYYEQYF. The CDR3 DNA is TGCGCCAGCAGCTTATCAGGGGGCCCTTACTACGAGCAGTACTTC.

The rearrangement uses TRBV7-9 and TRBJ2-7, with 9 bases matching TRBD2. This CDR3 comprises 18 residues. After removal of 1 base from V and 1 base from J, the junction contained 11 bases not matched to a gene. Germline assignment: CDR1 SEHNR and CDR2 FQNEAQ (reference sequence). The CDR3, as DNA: TGTGCCAGCAGCTTAGATCCCTATGGCGGGAGGGCATCCTACGAGCAGTACTTC. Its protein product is CASSLDPYGGRASYEQYF.

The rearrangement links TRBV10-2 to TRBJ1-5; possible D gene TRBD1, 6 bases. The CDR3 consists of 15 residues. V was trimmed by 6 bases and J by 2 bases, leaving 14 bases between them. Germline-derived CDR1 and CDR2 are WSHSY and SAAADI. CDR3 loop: CASSDDRTGNQPQHF. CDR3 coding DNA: TGCGCCAGCAGCGACGACAGGACCGGCAATCAGCCCCAGCATTTT.

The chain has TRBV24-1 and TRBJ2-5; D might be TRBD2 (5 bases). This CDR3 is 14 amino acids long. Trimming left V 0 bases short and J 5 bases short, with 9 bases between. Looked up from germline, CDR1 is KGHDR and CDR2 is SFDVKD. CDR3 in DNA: TGTGCCACCAGTGATTTGGAGGGCCGGGAGACCCAGTACTTC. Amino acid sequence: CATSDLEGRETQYF.

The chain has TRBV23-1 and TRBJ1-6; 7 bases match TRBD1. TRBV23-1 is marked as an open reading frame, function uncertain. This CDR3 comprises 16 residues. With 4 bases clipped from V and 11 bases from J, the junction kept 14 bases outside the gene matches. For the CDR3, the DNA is TGCGCCAGCAGTCCCCAGACGGGACAGCCTTTCCCACCCCTCCACTTT. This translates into CASSPQTGQPFPPLHF.

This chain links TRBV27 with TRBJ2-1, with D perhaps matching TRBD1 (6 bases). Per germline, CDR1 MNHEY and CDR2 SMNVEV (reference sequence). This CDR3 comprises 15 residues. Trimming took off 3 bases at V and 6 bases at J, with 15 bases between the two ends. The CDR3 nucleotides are TGTGCCAGCAGTTTTGTGGGGGCCGGCCCCAATGAGCAGTTCTTC. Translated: CASSFVGAGPNEQFF.

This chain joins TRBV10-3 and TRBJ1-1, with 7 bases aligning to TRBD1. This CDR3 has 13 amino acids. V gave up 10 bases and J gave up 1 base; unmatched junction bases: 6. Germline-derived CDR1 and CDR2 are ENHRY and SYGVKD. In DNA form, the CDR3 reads TGTGCCACCTCGGGACAGACGAACACTGAAGCTTTCTTT. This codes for CATSGQTNTEAFF.

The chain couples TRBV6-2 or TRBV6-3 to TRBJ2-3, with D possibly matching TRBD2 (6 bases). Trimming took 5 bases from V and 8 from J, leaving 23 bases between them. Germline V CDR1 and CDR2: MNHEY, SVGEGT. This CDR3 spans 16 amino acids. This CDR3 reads CASSLNSGVLPLTQYF. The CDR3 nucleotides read TGTGCCAGCAGTCTCAATTCGGGGGTCCTCCCCCTTACGCAGTATTTT.

The CDR3 DNA reads as TGTGCCAGCAGCCATTCGGGACTAGCGCCCTACGAGCAGTACTTC. Its protein product is CASSHSGLAPYEQYF. The chain joins TRBV5-4 to TRBJ2-7; 10 bases are shared with TRBD2. V dropped 4 bases and J dropped 2; count of bases not matched to a gene: 6. This CDR3 comprises 15 residues. The V gene's germline CDR1 is SGHNT and CDR2 YYREEE (reference sequence).

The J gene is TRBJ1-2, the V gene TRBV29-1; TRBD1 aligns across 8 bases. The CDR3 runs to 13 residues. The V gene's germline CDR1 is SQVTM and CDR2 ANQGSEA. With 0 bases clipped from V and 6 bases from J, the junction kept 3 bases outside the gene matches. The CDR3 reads CSVEDRGRNGYTF. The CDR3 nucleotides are TGCAGCGTTGAAGACAGGGGGCGTAATGGCTACACCTTC.

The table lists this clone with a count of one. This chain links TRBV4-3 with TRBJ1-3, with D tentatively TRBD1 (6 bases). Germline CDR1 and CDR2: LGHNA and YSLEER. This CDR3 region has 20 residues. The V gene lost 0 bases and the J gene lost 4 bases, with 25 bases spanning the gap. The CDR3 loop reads CASSQDGPTYRFQGGNTIYF. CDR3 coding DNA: TGCGCCAGCAGCCAAGATGGCCCCACCTATAGATTTCAGGGGGGAAACACCATATATTTT.

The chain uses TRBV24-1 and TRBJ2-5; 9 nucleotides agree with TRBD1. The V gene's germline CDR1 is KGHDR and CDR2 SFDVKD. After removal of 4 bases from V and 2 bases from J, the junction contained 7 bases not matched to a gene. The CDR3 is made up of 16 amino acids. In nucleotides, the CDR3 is TGTGCCACCAGTGACCCCGGACAGGGGCCTCAAGAGACCCAGTACTTC. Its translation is CATSDPGQGPQETQYF.

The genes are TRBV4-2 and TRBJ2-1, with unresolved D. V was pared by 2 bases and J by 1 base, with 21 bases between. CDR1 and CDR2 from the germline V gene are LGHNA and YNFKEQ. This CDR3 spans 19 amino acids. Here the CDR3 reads CASSQSPPVRASSYNEQFF. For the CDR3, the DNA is TGTGCCAGCAGCCAATCCCCCCCCGTTAGAGCGTCGTCCTACAATGAGCAGTTCTTC.

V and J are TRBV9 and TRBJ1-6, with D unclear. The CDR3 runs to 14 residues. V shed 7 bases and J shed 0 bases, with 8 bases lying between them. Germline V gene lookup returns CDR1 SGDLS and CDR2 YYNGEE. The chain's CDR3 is CASSLSSYNSPLHF. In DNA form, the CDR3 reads TGTGCCAGCTCCCTTAGCTCCTATAATTCACCCCTCCACTTT.

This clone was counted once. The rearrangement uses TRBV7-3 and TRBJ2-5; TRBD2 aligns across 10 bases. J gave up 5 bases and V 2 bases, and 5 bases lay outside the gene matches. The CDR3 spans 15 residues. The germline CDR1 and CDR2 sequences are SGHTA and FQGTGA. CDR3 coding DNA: TGTGCCAGCAGCTTATTAGCGGGGGGACTCGAGACCCAGTACTTC. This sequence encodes CASSLLAGGLETQYF.